This paragraph covers one T cell receptor (beta chain) sequence. Enrollment of patients from Seattle took place during active infection, with longitudinal follow-up. The CDR3 has 14 amino acids. With 3 bases removed from V and 6 bases from J, the gap between germline ends came to 15 bases. CDR1 and CDR2 (germline): MRHNA, SNTAGT. The source of the sample is a study of blood T cell repertoires in COVID-19. Study context: Donors in the United States, Italy and Spain gave samples during acute or convalescent COVID-19. T cells, B-cell-depleted T cells, or PBMCs provided the cDNA or gDNA that served as material.

Profiling relied on immunoSEQ multiplex PCR, and the TCRdb table lists in-frame clones only, not all of them. The sample lists some 360,000 clones, more than 70% occurring once. The receptor was derived from an older woman with COVID-19, enrolled during active disease. The sample was peripheral blood. The chain is built from TRBV6-4 and TRBJ2-7; D possibly corresponds to TRBD2 (6 bases). CDR3 nucleotide sequence: TGTGCCAGCAGTGATGGGAAGCTGGAGGGCGAGCAGTACTTC. This encodes CASSDGKLEGEQYF.